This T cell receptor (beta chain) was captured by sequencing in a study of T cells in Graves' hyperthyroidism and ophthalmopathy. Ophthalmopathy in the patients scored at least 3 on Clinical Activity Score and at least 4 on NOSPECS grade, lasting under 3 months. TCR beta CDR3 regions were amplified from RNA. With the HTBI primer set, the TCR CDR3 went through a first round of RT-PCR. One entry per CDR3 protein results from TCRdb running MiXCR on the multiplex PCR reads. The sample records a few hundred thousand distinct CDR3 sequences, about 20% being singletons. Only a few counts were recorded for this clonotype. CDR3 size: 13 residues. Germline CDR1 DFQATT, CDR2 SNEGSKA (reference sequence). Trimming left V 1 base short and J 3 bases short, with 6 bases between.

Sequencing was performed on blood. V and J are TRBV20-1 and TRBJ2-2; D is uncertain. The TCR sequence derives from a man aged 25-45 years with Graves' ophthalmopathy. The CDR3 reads CSARVQDTGELFF. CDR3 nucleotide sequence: TGCAGTGCTAGAGTTCAGGACACCGGGGAGCTGTTTTTT.